The present entry profiles one TCR beta chain with its context. Between the trimmed V and J ends, which lost 7 bases and 1 base, there was a span of 14 bases. Germline CDR1 reads SGHRS; CDR2 reads YFSETQ. This CDR3 is 14 amino acids long. Repertoires were generated with immunoSEQ multiplex PCR, while TCRdb's copy carries only in-frame clones and drops some. The sample includes about 390,000 clones, roughly 86% of them seen just once. Enrolment of Seattle patients took place during active infection, and they were followed longitudinally. The sample is drawn from a study of blood T cell repertoires in COVID-19. Study information: Samples of COVID-19 (acute and convalescent) were obtained from the United States, Italy and Spain.

The chain links TRBV5-1 to TRBJ1-1, with D maybe TRBD1 (5 bases). Sequences were obtained from peripheral blood. This TCR was sampled from a woman aged 55-75 years with COVID-19, enrolled during active disease. CDR3 bases: TGCGCCAGCGCGGAGGGGACGGGGAACACTGAAGCTTTCTTT. The encoded protein is CASAEGTGNTEAFF.